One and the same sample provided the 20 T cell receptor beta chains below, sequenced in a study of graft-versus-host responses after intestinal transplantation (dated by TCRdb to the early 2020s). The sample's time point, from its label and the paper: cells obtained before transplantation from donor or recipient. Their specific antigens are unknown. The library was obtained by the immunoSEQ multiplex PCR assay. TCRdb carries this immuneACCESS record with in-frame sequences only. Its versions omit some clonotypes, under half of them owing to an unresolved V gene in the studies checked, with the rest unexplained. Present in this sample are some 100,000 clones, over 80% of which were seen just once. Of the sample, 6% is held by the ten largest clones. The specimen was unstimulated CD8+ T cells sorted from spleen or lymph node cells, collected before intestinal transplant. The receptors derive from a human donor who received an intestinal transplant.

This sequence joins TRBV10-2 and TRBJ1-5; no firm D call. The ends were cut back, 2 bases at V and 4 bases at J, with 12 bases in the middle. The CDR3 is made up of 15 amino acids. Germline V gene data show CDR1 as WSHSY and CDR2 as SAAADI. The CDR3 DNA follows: TGCGCCAGCAGTGAGGGCAGGTCCATTAATCAGCCCCAGCATTTT. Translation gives CASSEGRSINQPQHF.

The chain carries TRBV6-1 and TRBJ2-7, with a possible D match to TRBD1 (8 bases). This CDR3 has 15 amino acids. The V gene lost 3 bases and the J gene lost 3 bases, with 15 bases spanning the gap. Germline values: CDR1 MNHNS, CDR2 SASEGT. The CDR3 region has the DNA TGTGCCAGCAGTGAGGAGACAGGGGAGGGCTACGAGCAGTACTTC. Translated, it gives CASSEETGEGYEQYF.

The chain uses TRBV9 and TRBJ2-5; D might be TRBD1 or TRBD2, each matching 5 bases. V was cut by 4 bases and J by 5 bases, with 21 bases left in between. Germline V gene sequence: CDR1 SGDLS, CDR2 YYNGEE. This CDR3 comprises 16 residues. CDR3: CASSLPLTGPSETQYF. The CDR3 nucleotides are TGTGCCAGCAGCCTTCCCTTGACGGGACCTTCGGAGACCCAGTACTTC.

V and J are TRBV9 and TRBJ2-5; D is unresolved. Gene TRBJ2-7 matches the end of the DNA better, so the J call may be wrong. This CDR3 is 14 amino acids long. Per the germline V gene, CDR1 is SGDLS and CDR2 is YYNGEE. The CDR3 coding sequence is TGTGCCAGCAGCGTAAGCTGGTCCTCCTACGAGCAGTACTTC. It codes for CASSVSWSSYEQYF.

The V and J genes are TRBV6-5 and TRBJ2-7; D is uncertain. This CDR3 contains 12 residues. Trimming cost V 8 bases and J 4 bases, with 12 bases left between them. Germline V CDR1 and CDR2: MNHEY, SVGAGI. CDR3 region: CASQSTSYEQYF. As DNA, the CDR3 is TGTGCCAGCCAAAGTACGAGTTACGAGCAGTACTTC.

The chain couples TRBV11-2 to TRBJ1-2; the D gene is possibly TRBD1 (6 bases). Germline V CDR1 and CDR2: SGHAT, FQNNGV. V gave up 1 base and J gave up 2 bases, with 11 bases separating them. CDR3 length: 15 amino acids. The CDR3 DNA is TGTGCCAGCAGCTTAGCTTTCAGGGGAAACTATGGCTACACCTTC. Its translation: CASSLAFRGNYGYTF.

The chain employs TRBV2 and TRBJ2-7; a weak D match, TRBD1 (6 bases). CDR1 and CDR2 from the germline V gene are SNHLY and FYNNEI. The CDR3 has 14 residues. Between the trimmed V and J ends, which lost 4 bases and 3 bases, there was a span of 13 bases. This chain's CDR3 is CASSAPDSYYEQYF. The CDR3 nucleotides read TGTGCCAGCAGTGCCCCGGACAGTTACTACGAGCAGTACTTC.

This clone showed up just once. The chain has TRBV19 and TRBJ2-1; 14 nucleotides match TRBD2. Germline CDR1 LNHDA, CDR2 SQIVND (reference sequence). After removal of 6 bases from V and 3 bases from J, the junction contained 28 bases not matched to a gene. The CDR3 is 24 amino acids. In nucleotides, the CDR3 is TGTGCCAGTAGGTGGACAGGGGGCCAGTCCGGACTAGCGGGAGGCGAATCAAGCTACAATGAGCAGTTCTTC. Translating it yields CASRWTGGQSGLAGGESSYNEQFF.

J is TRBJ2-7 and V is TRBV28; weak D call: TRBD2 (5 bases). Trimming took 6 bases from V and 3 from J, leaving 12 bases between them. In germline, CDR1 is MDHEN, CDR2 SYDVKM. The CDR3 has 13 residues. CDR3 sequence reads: CASSPLGVYEQYF. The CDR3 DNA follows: TGTGCCAGCAGCCCTCTGGGAGTCTACGAGCAGTACTTC.

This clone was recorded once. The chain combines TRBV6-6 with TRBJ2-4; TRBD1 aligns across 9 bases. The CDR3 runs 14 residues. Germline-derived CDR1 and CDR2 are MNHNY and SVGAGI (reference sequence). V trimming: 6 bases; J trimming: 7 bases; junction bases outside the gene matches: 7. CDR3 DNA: TGTGCCAGCAGCATGGACAGGGGAGGTAACATTCAGTACTTC. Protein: CASSMDRGGNIQYF.

For the CDR3, the DNA is TGTGCCAGCAGCCAAGACGCGGGAGGGCCGGCGGACGAGCAGTACTTC. This sequence encodes CASSQDAGGPADEQYF. This chain links TRBV4-2 with TRBJ2-7; 9 bases fit TRBD2. This CDR3 spans 16 amino acids. Germline loops: CDR1 LGHNA, CDR2 YNFKEQ. The ends lost 0 bases at V and 5 bases at J; junction bases unmatched: 8.

DNA for the CDR3: TGCGCCAGCAGCTACAAAAAAACAGGGACTGGCACTGAAGCTTTCTTT. Its protein product is CASSYKKTGTGTEAFF. The chain combines TRBV5-1 with TRBJ1-1; possible D gene TRBD1, 6 bases. The CDR3 contains 16 residues. V shed 3 bases and J shed 4 bases, with 19 bases lying between them. Germline V gives CDR1 SGHRS, CDR2 YFSETQ.

As DNA, the CDR3 is TGTGCCAGCAGTACGGGACAGAACTACGAGCAGTACTTC. It codes for CASSTGQNYEQYF. The V gene is TRBV6-5, the J gene TRBJ2-7, with 7 positions matching TRBD1. The germline V gene encodes CDR1 MNHEY and CDR2 SVGAGI. The CDR3 extends over 13 amino acids. Trimming took 5 bases from V and 3 from J; bases not matched to a gene: 4.

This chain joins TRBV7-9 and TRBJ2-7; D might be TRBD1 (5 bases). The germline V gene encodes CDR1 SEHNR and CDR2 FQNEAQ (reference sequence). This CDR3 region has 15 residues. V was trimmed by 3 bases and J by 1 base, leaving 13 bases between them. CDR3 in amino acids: CASSLDWTQSYEQYF. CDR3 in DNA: TGTGCCAGCAGCTTGGATTGGACACAATCCTACGAGCAGTACTTC.

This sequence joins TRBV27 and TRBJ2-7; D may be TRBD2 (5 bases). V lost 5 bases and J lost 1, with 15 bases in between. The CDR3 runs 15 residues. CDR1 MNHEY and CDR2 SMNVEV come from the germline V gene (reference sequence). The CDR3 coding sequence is TGTGCCAGCAGTATCGTAGGGAGCCCGTCCTACGAGCAGTACTTC. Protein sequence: CASSIVGSPSYEQYF.

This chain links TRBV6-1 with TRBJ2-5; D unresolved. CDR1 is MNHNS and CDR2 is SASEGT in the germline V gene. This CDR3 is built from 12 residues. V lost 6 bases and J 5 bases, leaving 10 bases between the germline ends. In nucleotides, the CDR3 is TGTGCCAGCAGCAACCCCAGCGAGACCCAGTACTTC. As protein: CASSNPSETQYF.

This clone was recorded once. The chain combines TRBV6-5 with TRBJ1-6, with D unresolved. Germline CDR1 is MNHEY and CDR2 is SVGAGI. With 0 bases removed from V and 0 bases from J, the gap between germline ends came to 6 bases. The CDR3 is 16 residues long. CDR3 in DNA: TGTGCCAGCAGTTACTCCGGGAGCTCCTATAATTCACCCCTCCACTTT. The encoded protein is CASSYSGSSYNSPLHF.

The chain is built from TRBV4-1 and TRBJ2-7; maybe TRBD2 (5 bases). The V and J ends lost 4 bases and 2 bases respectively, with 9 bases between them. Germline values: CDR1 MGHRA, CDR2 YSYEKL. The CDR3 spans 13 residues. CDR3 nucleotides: TGCGCCAGCAGCCTCGGGGATACCTACGAGCAGTACTTC. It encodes CASSLGDTYEQYF.

In DNA form, the CDR3 reads TGTGCCAGCAGCTCCCGGGGACCCCTTCATGGCTACACCTTC. This translates into CASSSRGPLHGYTF. The J gene is TRBJ1-2, the V gene TRBV7-9, with D possibly matching TRBD1 (5 bases). This CDR3 is 14 amino acids long. The germline V gene has CDR1 SEHNR and CDR2 FQNEAQ (reference sequence). Trimming took 4 bases from V and 6 from J, leaving 15 bases between them.

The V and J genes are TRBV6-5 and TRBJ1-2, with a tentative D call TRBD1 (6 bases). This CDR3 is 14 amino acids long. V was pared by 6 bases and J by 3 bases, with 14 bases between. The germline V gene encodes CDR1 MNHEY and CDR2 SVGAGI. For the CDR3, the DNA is TGTGCCAGCAGCGTTCCGGGGGGCGACTATGGCTACACCTTC. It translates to CASSVPGGDYGYTF.